The 20 T cell receptor beta chains below were found in one sample sequenced in a study of T cell clones after liver transplantation. Libraries were prepared by immunoSEQ multiplex PCR; TCRdb keeps only in-frame clonotypes and omits some of them. The table records 72,000 or so clones, approximately 87% of them present only once. The material sequenced was CD4+ T cells from blood, taken at the 22-month timepoint. These receptors were obtained from a human patient who received a liver transplant. Some of the T cells may derive from the graft donor.

J is TRBJ2-5 and V is TRBV5-1; weak D call: TRBD2 (6 bases). CDR1 SGHRS and CDR2 YFSETQ come from the germline V gene. Trimming pared 5 bases from V and 2 bases from J, leaving 10 bases between. This CDR3 spans 13 amino acids. CDR3 in amino acids: CASSSGVQETQYF. The CDR3 bases are TGCGCCAGCAGTTCGGGGGTACAAGAGACCCAGTACTTC.

This clone was observed a handful of times. This sample includes further DNA sequences coding for the same CDR3. The V gene is TRBV15, the J gene TRBJ2-5; perhaps TRBD1 as D (6 bases). The ends were cut back, 1 base at V and 4 bases at J, with 7 bases in the middle. The CDR3 covers 13 residues. Germline CDR1 LNHNV, CDR2 YYDKDF (reference sequence). CDR3 coding DNA: TGTGCCACCAGCAGAGGGGGGCGAGAGACCCAGTACTTC. This translates into CATSRGGRETQYF.

This chain uses TRBV7-2 with TRBJ1-5; D may be TRBD1 (5 bases). Trimming left V 5 bases short and J 8 bases short, with 13 bases between. This CDR3 is 13 amino acids long. Germline CDR1 is SGHTA and CDR2 is FQGNSA. The CDR3 DNA follows: TGTGCCAGCAGCCCCTCCCGGGGGGAGCCCCAGCATTTT. Translation: CASSPSRGEPQHF.

The V call is TRBV6-6, the J call TRBJ2-7, with a tentative D call TRBD1 (6 bases). The CDR3 length is 15 residues. Trimming took 5 bases from V and 0 from J, leaving 14 bases between them. CDR1 MNHNY and CDR2 SVGAGI come from the germline V gene (reference sequence). CDR3: CASSLLWTASYEQYF. As DNA, the CDR3 is TGTGCCAGCAGTCTCCTCTGGACAGCCTCCTACGAGCAGTACTTC.

The genes are TRBV11-2 and TRBJ1-2; D is unclear. CDR3 size: 11 residues. The germline V gene encodes CDR1 SGHAT and CDR2 FQNNGV. Trimming cost V 7 bases and J 12 bases, with 15 bases left between them. CDR3 DNA sequence: TGTGCCAGCACGGTGGCGGGAGGCCACACCTTC. Residues: CASTVAGGHTF.

This rearrangement joins TRBV7-9 to TRBJ1-3; tentative D call: TRBD1 (6 bases). The V gene's germline CDR1 is SEHNR and CDR2 FQNEAQ (reference sequence). Trimming stripped 1 base from V and 4 bases from J, with 8 bases between. This CDR3 spans 14 amino acids. CDR3 amino acids: CASSLDGTGNTIYF. The CDR3 DNA follows: TGTGCCAGCAGCTTAGATGGGACAGGAAACACCATATATTTT.

CDR3 bases: TGTGCCAGCAGTGAAGCCGGCTCGGAGACCCAGTACTTC. Its protein product is CASSEAGSETQYF. The rearrangement joins TRBV6-1 to TRBJ2-5, with D unclear. Deletions cut 0 bases from V and 5 bases from J, with 7 bases between. Germline V lookup: CDR1 MNHNS, CDR2 SASEGT. The CDR3 loop spans 13 amino acids.

V gene TRBV30 combines with J gene TRBJ2-1, with unresolved D. Trimming took off 2 bases at V and 7 bases at J, with 6 bases between the two ends. Germline-derived CDR1 and CDR2 are GTSNPN and SVGIG (reference sequence). The CDR3 is 11 residues long. The CDR3 loop is CAWSWRNEQFF. CDR3 nucleotides: TGTGCCTGGAGTTGGAGAAATGAGCAGTTCTTC. Combining the CDR3 with reference TRBV30 and TRBJ2-1 gives the whole variable domain SQTIHQWPATLVQPVGSPLSLECTVEGTSNPNLYWYRQAAGRGLQLLFYSVGIGQISSEVPQNLSASRPQDRQFILSSKKLLLSDSGFYLCAWSWRNEQFFGPGTRLTVL.

This chain joins TRBV9 and TRBJ1-2, with 8 bases that match TRBD1. The CDR3 sequence is 14 residues long. Germline lookup yields CDR1 SGDLS and CDR2 YYNGEE. V trimming: 0 bases; J trimming: 5 bases; junction bases outside the gene matches: 3. The CDR3 loop is CASSVDGTGYGYTF. CDR3 coding DNA: TGTGCCAGCAGCGTAGACGGGACAGGTTATGGCTACACCTTC.

The chain couples TRBV19 to TRBJ2-1; 12 nucleotides line up with TRBD2. The CDR3 contains 16 residues. The trim removed 0 bases at V and 5 bases at J, leaving 2 bases unmatched. Germline V gene sequence: CDR1 LNHDA, CDR2 SQIVND (reference sequence). For the CDR3, the DNA is TGTGCCAGTAGTATAGAACTAGCGGGAGGTAACAATGAGCAGTTCTTC. Translating gives CASSIELAGGNNEQFF.

This rearrangement joins TRBV29-1 to TRBJ1-2, with TRBD1 matching over 7 bases. The length of the CDR3 is 12 residues. The germline gives CDR1 SQVTM, CDR2 ANQGSEA. Losses at the gene ends were 6 bases for V and 5 bases for J; bases not matched to a gene: 6. CDR3 region: CSVRQGWYGYTF. CDR3 bases: TGCAGCGTAAGACAGGGTTGGTATGGCTACACCTTC. Complete variable domain (other parts from reference TRBV29-1 and TRBJ1-2): SAVISQKPSRDICQRGTSLTIQCQVDSQVTMMFWYRQQPGQSLTLIATANQGSEATYESGFVIDKFPISRPNLTFSTLTVSNMSPEDSSIYLCSVRQGWYGYTFGSGTRLTVV.

V usage is TRBV4-1 and J usage is TRBJ1-2; the match to TRBD1 covers 8 bases. V was clipped by 1 base and J by 0 bases; unmatched bases: 10. Germline CDR1 reads MGHRA; CDR2 reads YSYEKL. CDR3 length equals 18 residues. CDR3 loop: CASSQASGQGRANYGYTF. DNA of the CDR3: TGCGCCAGCAGCCAAGCATCAGGACAGGGACGAGCTAACTATGGCTACACCTTC.

J is TRBJ2-7 and V is TRBV5-5; 9 bases are shared with TRBD2. V lost 0 bases, J lost 5 bases, and 12 bases stayed unmatched. Looked up from germline, CDR1 is SGHKS and CDR2 is YYEKEE (reference sequence). The CDR3 length is 17 residues. The CDR3 bases are TGTGCCAGCAGCTTGGCCGGACGATGGACTAGCGACAACGAGCAGTACTTC. Amino acids: CASSLAGRWTSDNEQYF.

This clone was seen once. This rearrangement joins TRBV5-1 to TRBJ1-5; D is ambiguous. Germline V gene data show CDR1 as SGHRS and CDR2 as YFSETQ. This CDR3 is built from 15 residues. V dropped 0 bases and J dropped 1 base, with 8 bases sitting between them. CDR3 bases: TGCGCCAGCAGCTTGGATGGGGTAAGCAATCAGCCCCAGCATTTT. Translated: CASSLDGVSNQPQHF.

V is TRBV6-1 and J is TRBJ1-6; possibly TRBD1 for D (6 bases). Germline V gene lookup returns CDR1 MNHNS and CDR2 SASEGT. This CDR3 spans 13 amino acids. Trimming took off 9 bases at V and 7 bases at J, with 13 bases between the two ends. The chain's CDR3 is CASAGGRNSPLHF. The CDR3 DNA follows: TGTGCCAGTGCCGGGGGCAGGAATTCACCCCTCCACTTT.

The chain links TRBV11-1 to TRBJ2-2; 12 bases agree with TRBD2. Germline V gene lookup returns CDR1 SGHAT and CDR2 FQDESV (reference sequence). V shed 6 bases and J 5 bases; nucleotides not matched to a gene: 7. This CDR3 region has 16 residues. CDR3 in DNA: TGTGCCAGCAGAAGTCCGACTAGCGGGAGAACCGGGGAGCTGTTTTTT. Encoded protein: CASRSPTSGRTGELFF.

This rearrangement joins TRBV10-3 to TRBJ2-1; D assignment may be TRBD1 or TRBD2 (5 bases each). The V end was cut by 7 bases, the J end by 7 bases, with 17 bases between. Looked up from germline, CDR1 is ENHRY and CDR2 is SYGVKD. This CDR3 has 14 amino acids. CDR3 in DNA: TGTGCCATCACTGGATCGGGACCAGAGAATGAGCAGTTCTTC. This sequence encodes CAITGSGPENEQFF.

The chain recombines TRBV7-9 with TRBJ2-5; a possible D gene is TRBD2 (5 bases). Trimming shortened V by 4 bases and J by 4 bases, and 19 bases separated the two germline ends. Per the germline V gene, CDR1 is SEHNR and CDR2 is FQNEAQ (reference sequence). This CDR3 has 16 amino acids. In DNA form, the CDR3 reads TGTGCCAGCAGCTCAACACTGGGCCCCCGGGGAGAGACCCAGTACTTC. This encodes CASSSTLGPRGETQYF.

This clone was seen a few times. The chain has TRBV4-1 and TRBJ2-3; D is unresolved. CDR1 and CDR2 (germline): MGHRA, YSYEKL. The CDR3 has 16 amino acids. Between the trimmed V and J ends, which lost 3 bases and 1 base, there was a span of 14 bases. This CDR3 is CASSQTRAARTDTQYF. CDR3 bases: TGCGCCAGCAGCCAGACGAGAGCCGCTCGCACAGATACGCAGTATTTT.

The genes are TRBV18 and TRBJ2-3; the D is unclear. Germline CDR1 is KGHSH and CDR2 is LQKENI. Trimming cost V 6 bases and J 3 bases, with 4 bases left between them. This CDR3 is 11 amino acids long. The CDR3 nucleotides are TGTGCCAGCTCCTTAACAGATACGCAGTATTTT. Protein product: CASSLTDTQYF. The full variable domain, completed using reference TRBV18 and TRBJ2-3, is NAGVMQNPRHLVRRRGQEARLRCSPMKGHSHVYWYRQLPEEGLKFMVYLQKENIIDESGMPKERFSAEFPKEGPSILRIQQVVRGDSAAYFCASSLTDTQYFGPGTRLTVL.